The TCR beta chain described here comes from a study of regulatory T cells in long-lasting Graves disease. To make TCR beta libraries, researchers used iRepertoire HTBI primers and Arm-PCR of CDR3 regions. A single record per CDR3 protein comes from TCRdb applying MiXCR to the multiplex PCR reads. The data contain roughly 420,000 distinct CDR3 sequences, around 17% of them singletons. This clonotype was seen many times. Time point indicated: newly diagnosed GD, antithyroid drugs for less than 3 months. The TCR library was made from RNA that had been extracted from PBMCs in TRIzol. Germline V lookup: CDR1 MNHNS, CDR2 SASEGT. V lost 3 bases to trimming and J lost 9 bases; unmatched junction nucleotides: 7. CDR3 size: 14 residues. The data were also submitted as part of a second study, on T cells in Graves' hyperthyroidism and ophthalmopathy. That paper notes: The TCR CDR3 first-round RT-PCR relied on the HTBI primer set.

The specimen comprised peripheral blood mononuclear cells (PBMCs), sampled at new diagnosis, from a patient treated with antithyroid drugs. This chain connects TRBV6-1 to TRBJ2-1, with 8 bases matching TRBD2. The TCR was taken from a young woman with Graves disease. CDR3 loop: CASSEAGGGGEQFF. CDR3 in DNA: TGTGCCAGCAGTGAGGCGGGAGGAGGCGGTGAGCAGTTCTTC.